There are many counts of the clone carrying this TCR beta chain. What it recognizes is unknown. This record comes from a study of Graves' ophthalmopathy and Graves' hyperthyroidism. Study-level points and caveats: The model predicted progression of ophthalmopathy with a sensitivity of approximately 68%, and its specificity was about 76%.

From RNA, the CDR3 regions of TCR beta chains were amplified and sequenced. First-round RT-PCR employed HTBI primers, with a second-round multiplex PCR after it. Using its own MiXCR run on the multiplex PCR reads, TCRdb lists one record per CDR3 protein. The repertoire holds hundreds of thousands of distinct CDR3 sequences, 22% seen once, with roughly 6.9% in the top ten. V lost 5 bases to trimming and J lost 4 bases, with 17 bases between them. Germline CDR1 reads DFQATT; CDR2 reads SNEGSKA (reference sequence). This CDR3 contains 14 residues. Exclusion criteria comprised other autoimmune diseases, uncontrolled infections, pregnancy or lactation in patients.

The sequencing sample was made of peripheral blood. The source of this sequence is a woman between 18 and 29 years old with stable Graves' hyperthyroidism. Some clones in this sample may be carry-over from other donors' samples. The rearrangement uses TRBV20-1 and TRBJ2-5, with D perhaps given as TRBD1 or TRBD2 (5 bases each). The CDR3 nucleotides are TGCAGTGCTCCTCTAGCCGAGGGGTTAGAGACCCAGTACTTC. Translation gives CSAPLAEGLETQYF.